These T cell receptor beta chains were read from a single sample in a study of regulatory T cells in long-lasting Graves disease. TCRdb fed the multiplex PCR reads into MiXCR, producing one record per CDR3 protein. Among hundreds of thousands of distinct CDR3 sequences, about 14% were seen once, and the ten largest hold roughly a tenth. These data were likewise used in another study, on T cells in Graves' hyperthyroidism and ophthalmopathy.

Material: peripheral blood mononuclear cells (PBMCs), obtained at new diagnosis, from a patient treated with antithyroid drugs. The receptors were sampled from a man aged 25-45 years with Graves disease. Both conserved end residues are part of each CDR3. Each record gives: D gene, V gene, clone size, J gene, CDR3 protein, CDR3 DNA. A D gene is named only where the DNA matches it firmly. Clone size is stated in some rows and not others, as once, few, many or a class when expanded.

D: TRBD1
V: TRBV12-3/TRBV12-4
size: many
J: TRBJ2-7
CDR3: CASSSFETGSYEQYF
DNA: TGTGCCAGCAGTTCCTTCGAGACAGGGTCCTACGAGCAGTACTTC

D: -
V: TRBV12-3/TRBV12-4
size: many
J: TRBJ1-2
CDR3: CASSLSPPPLASNYGYTF
DNA: TGTGCCAGCAGTTTGTCTCCGCCACCCTTGGCCTCTAACTATGGCTACACCTTC

D: -
V: TRBV27
size: -
J: TRBJ2-7
CDR3: CASSRTGRNYEQYF
DNA: TGTGCCAGCAGTCGGACGGGAAGGAACTACGAGCAGTACTTC

D: TRBD1
V: TRBV27
size: few
J: TRBJ1-1
CDR3: CASSARDRYTEAFF
DNA: TGTGCCAGCAGCGCCCGGGACAGGTATACTGAAGCTTTCTTT

D: -
V: TRBV18
size: many
J: TRBJ2-7
CDR3: CASSTGRYEQYF
DNA: TGTGCCAGCTCGACGGGCAGGTACGAGCAGTACTTC

D: -
V: TRBV12-3/TRBV12-4
size: many
J: TRBJ1-2
CDR3: CASRSISYGYTF
DNA: TGTGCCAGCAGGTCCATCTCCTATGGCTACACCTTC

D: -
V: TRBV19
size: many
J: TRBJ2-2
CDR3: CASSPDGSNTGELFF
DNA: TGTGCCAGTAGCCCTGACGGCTCGAACACCGGGGAGCTGTTTTTT

D: -
V: TRBV7-2
size: many
J: TRBJ2-5
CDR3: CASSLFYRETQYF
DNA: TGTGCCAGCAGCTTATTTTACCGAGAGACCCAGTACTTC

D: TRBD2
V: TRBV6-5
size: many
J: TRBJ2-5
CDR3: CASSYSPREGPETQYF
DNA: TGTGCCAGCAGTTACTCTCCGCGGGAGGGCCCGGAGACCCAGTACTTC

D: TRBD1
V: TRBV18
size: -
J: TRBJ2-7
CDR3: CASSRTGKYEQYF
DNA: TGTGCCAGCTCACGGACAGGGAAGTACGAGCAGTACTTC

D: TRBD2
V: TRBV6-2/TRBV6-3
size: few
J: TRBJ2-1
CDR3: CASSALNGLAPEQFF
DNA: TGTGCCAGCAGCGCATTAAACGGACTAGCCCCTGAGCAGTTCTTC

D: -
V: TRBV20-1
size: few
J: TRBJ2-5
CDR3: CSAGRTLQETQYF
DNA: TGCAGTGCTGGGCGGACGCTCCAAGAGACCCAGTACTTC

D: -
V: TRBV19
size: many
J: TRBJ2-7
CDR3: CASRDPTGRTYEQYF
DNA: TGTGCCAGTAGGGATCCGACAGGCCGGACCTACGAGCAGTACTTC

D: -
V: TRBV2
size: many
J: TRBJ1-5
CDR3: CASSESGRNQPQHF
DNA: TGTGCCAGCAGTGAATCGGGCAGGAATCAGCCCCAGCATTTT

D: -
V: TRBV10-3
size: -
J: TRBJ1-3
CDR3: CAISQPGGGNTIYF
DNA: TGTGCCATCAGTCAGCCCGGGGGTGGAAACACCATATATTTT

D: -
V: TRBV4-1
size: -
J: TRBJ2-1
CDR3: CASSPQLGVRQFF
DNA: TGCGCCAGCAGCCCACAGTTGGGGGTTAGACAGTTCTTC

D: -
V: TRBV3-1
size: -
J: TRBJ2-1
CDR3: CASSRETSSYNEQFF
DNA: TGTGCCAGCAGCCGAGAGACTTCTTCCTACAATGAGCAGTTCTTC

D: TRBD2
V: TRBV20-1
size: few
J: TRBJ2-1
CDR3: CSARASGSVTHNEQFF
DNA: TGCAGTGCTAGAGCTAGCGGGAGTGTCACCCACAATGAGCAGTTCTTC

D: -
V: TRBV5-1
size: many
J: TRBJ2-1
CDR3: CASRENYNEQFF
DNA: TGCGCCAGCAGGGAGAACTACAATGAGCAGTTCTTC

D: TRBD2
V: TRBV5-1
size: -
J: TRBJ2-2
CDR3: CASSSRRDKTSGITGELFF
DNA: TGCGCCAGCAGCTCCCGCCGGGACAAGACTAGCGGCATCACCGGGGAGCTGTTTTTT

D: -
V: TRBV15
size: -
J: TRBJ2-2
CDR3: CATLSGNTGELFF
DNA: TGTGCCACCCTTTCGGGGAACACCGGGGAGCTGTTTTTT

D: TRBD2
V: TRBV19
size: -
J: TRBJ2-1
CDR3: CASSEGSGRNHEQFF
DNA: TGTGCCAGTAGCGAAGGAAGCGGGAGGAACCATGAGCAGTTCTTC

D: -
V: TRBV7-8
size: many
J: TRBJ1-2
CDR3: CASSLARVQPNYGYTF
DNA: TGTGCCAGCAGCTTAGCGCGTGTCCAACCCAACTATGGCTACACCTTC

D: -
V: TRBV7-9
size: many
J: TRBJ2-7
CDR3: CASSLFRGVGGFYEQYF
DNA: TGTGCCAGCAGCTTATTTCGCGGAGTGGGTGGTTTCTACGAGCAGTACTTC

D: -
V: TRBV7-9
size: -
J: TRBJ2-1
CDR3: CASSLDGRTYNEQFF
DNA: TGTGCCAGCAGCTTAGATGGGAGGACCTACAATGAGCAGTTCTTC

D: -
V: TRBV20-1
size: -
J: TRBJ2-2
CDR3: CSARDGQPNTGELFF
DNA: TGCAGTGCTAGAGATGGACAGCCGAACACCGGGGAGCTGTTTTTT

D: TRBD1
V: TRBV5-5
size: -
J: TRBJ2-7
CDR3: CASTTGSIDEQYF
DNA: TGTGCCAGCACGACAGGGAGTATCGACGAGCAGTACTTC

D: -
V: TRBV27
size: many
J: TRBJ2-2
CDR3: CASGLPGHRHPNTGELFF
DNA: TGTGCCAGCGGCCTCCCGGGACACCGACACCCGAACACCGGGGAGCTGTTTTTT

D: -
V: TRBV6-1
size: many
J: TRBJ1-2
CDR3: CASSEDRTSGGYTF
DNA: TGTGCCAGCAGTGAAGACAGGACCTCTGGTGGCTACACCTTC

D: TRBD2
V: TRBV25-1
size: few
J: TRBJ2-7
CDR3: CASSEFGANGGEQYF
DNA: TGTGCCAGCAGTGAATTCGGGGCCAACGGGGGGGAGCAGTACTTC